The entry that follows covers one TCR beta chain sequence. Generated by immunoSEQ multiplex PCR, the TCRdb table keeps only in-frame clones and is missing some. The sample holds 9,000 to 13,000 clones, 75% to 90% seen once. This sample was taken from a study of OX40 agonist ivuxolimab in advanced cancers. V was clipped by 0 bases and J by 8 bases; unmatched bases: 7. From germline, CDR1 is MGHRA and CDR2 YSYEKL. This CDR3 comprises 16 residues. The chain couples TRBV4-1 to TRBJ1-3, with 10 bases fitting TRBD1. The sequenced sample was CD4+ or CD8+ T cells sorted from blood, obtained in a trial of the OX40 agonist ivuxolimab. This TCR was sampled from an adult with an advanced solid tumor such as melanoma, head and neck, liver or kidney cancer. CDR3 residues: CASSQDPTGGLDTIYF. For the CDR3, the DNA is TGCGCCAGCAGCCAAGACCCGACAGGGGGCTTGGACACCATATATTTT.